The 23 T cell receptor beta chains listed next were all sequenced from one sample in a study of blood T cell repertoires in COVID-19 (dated by TCRdb to about 2020). Receptor amplification or capture employed the immunoSEQ multiplex PCR assay. The source is immuneACCESS, and TCRdb retained only in-frame sequences with V and J called. Part of the clones is not carried over; for the studies checked, unresolved V genes explain less than half of this, and the remainder is unexplained. Here the sample has about 200,000 clones; 85% to 90% occur a single time. The ten largest clones capture 0.7% to 0.8% of the sample. Sample: peripheral blood. The receptors come from a woman between 65 and 79 years old with acute or convalescent COVID-19.

This clone has just one count. The chain uses TRBV5-5 and TRBJ1-4, with a weak D call TRBD1 (5 bases). Trimming took 0 bases from V and 4 from J, leaving 7 bases between them. CDR3 length: 14 residues. Germline CDR1 and CDR2: SGHKS and YYEKEE (reference sequence). The CDR3 bases are TGTGCCAGCAGCTTGGTACAGGATAATGAAAAACTGTTTTTT. This encodes CASSLVQDNEKLFF.

This chain links TRBV3-1 (or the pseudogene TRBV3-2) with TRBJ1-3; D gene ambiguous. Germline CDR1 reads LGHDT; CDR2 reads YNNKEL (reference sequence). Trimming took 1 base from V and 9 from J, leaving 7 bases between them. The CDR3 loop spans 12 amino acids. Written as DNA, the CDR3 is TGTGCCAGCAGCCAAGTTGGAGGCACCATATATTTT. Its protein product is CASSQVGGTIYF.

This clone was counted between two and nine times. The chain has TRBV7-8 and TRBJ2-5; TRBD1 matches 7 bases. V was clipped by 5 bases and J by 3 bases; unmatched bases: 6. The CDR3 contains 14 residues. Germline CDR1 and CDR2: SGHVS and FQNEAQ. This CDR3 is CASSPTGNEETQYF. CDR3 nucleotide sequence: TGTGCCAGCAGCCCGACAGGGAATGAAGAGACCCAGTACTTC.

The J gene is TRBJ2-1, the V gene TRBV13; 12 bases align to TRBD2. CDR3 length equals 19 residues. Germline V lookup: CDR1 PRHDT, CDR2 FYEKMQ (reference sequence). The V segment lost 5 bases and the J segment 8 bases; nucleotides outside the gene matches: 19. CDR3 DNA sequence: TGTGCCAGCAGCCGCTCAGGGGTCCTAGCGGGGGGGCCCAGCGATGAGCAGTTCTTC. Encoded protein: CASSRSGVLAGGPSDEQFF.

This chain uses TRBV19 with TRBJ1-2; D is perhaps TRBD1 (5 bases). The V gene lost 10 bases and the J gene lost 4 bases, with 16 bases spanning the gap. The CDR3 is 13 amino acids. Germline V gives CDR1 LNHDA, CDR2 SQIVND (reference sequence). The CDR3 coding sequence is TGTGCCACCTTGAGTAGGGACTTCTATGGCTACACCTTC. This encodes CATLSRDFYGYTF.

This CDR3 reads CASSLNTQNTEAFF. Written as DNA, the CDR3 is TGCGCCAGCAGCTTGAATACTCAGAACACTGAAGCTTTCTTT. This chain joins TRBV5-1 and TRBJ1-1; D uncertain. The CDR3 contains 14 residues. Trimming removed 1 base at V and 1 base at J, with 8 bases between. Germline CDR1 and CDR2: SGHRS and YFSETQ.

V is TRBV5-8 and J is TRBJ2-6; possible D gene TRBD1, 7 bases. The CDR3 is 18 amino acids. V lost 4 bases to trimming and J lost 1 base, with 18 bases between them. The germline gives CDR1 SGHTS, CDR2 YDEGEE. The CDR3 here is CASSRQGLILSGANVLTF. In DNA form, the CDR3 reads TGTGCCAGCAGCCGACAGGGACTTATCTTATCTGGGGCCAACGTCCTGACTTTC.

The chain has TRBV2 and TRBJ1-1, with 7 positions matching TRBD1. The CDR3 length is 15 residues. Looked up from germline, CDR1 is SNHLY and CDR2 is FYNNEI. J lost 5 bases, V lost 7 bases, and 13 bases had no gene match. The CDR3 DNA sequence: TGTGCCAGCAAACGGACAGGCGCCGTTGGGACTGAAGCTTTCTTT. Its translation is CASKRTGAVGTEAFF.

The V gene is TRBV11-2, the J gene TRBJ2-2; D remains unclear. Deletions cut 3 bases from V and 3 bases from J, with 11 bases between. The CDR3 length is 15 residues. CDR1 and CDR2 from the germline V gene are SGHAT and FQNNGV. This chain's CDR3 is CASSFALLYTGELFF. The CDR3 coding sequence is TGTGCCAGCAGCTTCGCCCTATTATACACCGGGGAGCTGTTTTTT.

The chain uses TRBV6-1 and TRBJ2-5, with 7 bases fitting TRBD1. From germline, CDR1 is MNHNS and CDR2 SASEGT. The CDR3 has 16 amino acids. V lost 2 bases and J lost 4; bases outside the gene matches: 10. This CDR3 reads CASSELRGQGRETQYF. Here the CDR3 DNA reads TGTGCCAGCAGTGAACTTAGGGGGCAAGGGAGAGAGACCCAGTACTTC.

The J gene is TRBJ1-2, the V gene TRBV5-1; 8 positions match TRBD1. The junction had 11 bases not matched to a gene; V was cut back by 3 bases and J by 4 bases. Germline lookup yields CDR1 SGHRS and CDR2 YFSETQ. This CDR3 contains 16 residues. CDR3 nucleotide sequence: TGCGCCAGCAGCTGGACGGACTCCGGGACAGGCTATGGCTACACCTTC. Its translation: CASSWTDSGTGYGYTF.

The rearrangement links TRBV6-5 to TRBJ2-2, with 8 bases that match TRBD2. The CDR3 runs to 14 residues. V lost 2 bases and J lost 7; bases outside the gene matches: 3. Germline loops: CDR1 MNHEY, CDR2 SVGAGI. CDR3 nucleotide sequence: TGTGCCAGCAGTTACGACCGGGGGGGCGGGGAGCTGTTTTTT. Its protein is CASSYDRGGGELFF.

V usage is TRBV6-5 and J usage is TRBJ1-3, with 8 bases lining up with TRBD1. The V gene end was trimmed by 2 bases and the J gene end by 3 bases; junction bases not matched to a gene: 6. CDR1 is MNHEY, CDR2 SVGAGI, per germline. The CDR3 has 16 residues. The DNA for the CDR3 is TGTGCCAGCAGTTACGGTTTAGGGACAGGTGGAAACACCATATATTTT. This sequence encodes CASSYGLGTGGNTIYF.

This clone appeared a single time. This sequence joins TRBV10-3 and TRBJ1-2; D is possibly TRBD1 (5 bases). Germline assignment: CDR1 ENHRY and CDR2 SYGVKD. This CDR3 is built from 13 residues. Trimming stripped 5 bases from V and 2 bases from J, with 9 bases between. The CDR3, as DNA: TGTGCCATCAGTCCCGACAGCAACTATGGCTACACCTTC. It is translated as CAISPDSNYGYTF.

The rearrangement joins TRBV5-1 to TRBJ1-2, with 7 positions matching TRBD1. Germline V lookup: CDR1 SGHRS, CDR2 YFSETQ. CDR3 length: 15 amino acids. V lost 4 bases, J lost 0 bases, and 6 bases stayed unmatched. The CDR3 region has the DNA TGCGCCAGCAGCACGGGACAGCCACCTAACTATGGCTACACCTTC. This codes for CASSTGQPPNYGYTF. Filled out from reference TRBV5-1 and TRBJ1-2, the complete variable domain reads KAGVTQTPRYLIKTRGQQVTLSCSPISGHRSVSWYQQTPGQGLQFLFEYFSETQRNKGNFPGRFSGRQFSNSRSEMNVSTLELGDSALYLCASSTGQPPNYGYTFGSGTRLTVV.

The V gene is TRBV11-2, the J gene TRBJ1-3, with 12 bases lining up with TRBD1. Germline V gives CDR1 SGHAT, CDR2 FQNNGV. This CDR3 has 15 amino acids. The V gene end was trimmed by 8 bases and the J gene end by 0 bases; junction bases not matched to a gene: 2. The CDR3 reads CASGTGGHSGNTIYF. The CDR3 DNA follows: TGTGCCAGCGGGACAGGGGGCCACTCTGGAAACACCATATATTTT.

DNA for the CDR3: TGTGCCAGCAAAGGACTAGCGGGGGACACCGGGGAGCTGTTTTTT. Its protein is CASKGLAGDTGELFF. The chain links TRBV25-1 to TRBJ2-2, with 13 bases fitting TRBD2. CDR3 length: 15 residues. The ends lost 7 bases at V and 3 bases at J; junction bases unmatched: 2. CDR1 is MGHDK, CDR2 SYGVNS, per germline.

The rearrangement links TRBV2 to TRBJ1-2; a possible D gene is TRBD1 (6 bases). CDR3 size: 13 residues. Looked up from germline, CDR1 is SNHLY and CDR2 is FYNNEI. The ends were cut back, 8 bases at V and 0 bases at J, with 10 bases in the middle. Here the CDR3 reads CASGQLTNYGYTF. The CDR3 nucleotides are TGTGCCAGCGGACAGCTTACTAACTATGGCTACACCTTC.

This sequence joins TRBV5-1 and TRBJ2-3; D might be TRBD1 (7 bases). V lost 0 bases, J lost 3 bases, and 11 bases lay in between. Germline CDR1 SGHRS, CDR2 YFSETQ. The CDR3 totals 15 residues. CDR3 in amino acids: CASSLAGGLTDTQYF. The CDR3 bases are TGCGCCAGCAGCTTGGCAGGGGGGCTGACAGATACGCAGTATTTT. Supplemented by reference TRBV5-1 and TRBJ2-3, the full variable domain reads KAGVTQTPRYLIKTRGQQVTLSCSPISGHRSVSWYQQTPGQGLQFLFEYFSETQRNKGNFPGRFSGRQFSNSRSEMNVSTLELGDSALYLCASSLAGGLTDTQYFGPGTRLTVL.

A single count supports this clone. The chain uses TRBV6-5 and TRBJ2-3; 7 nucleotides agree with TRBD1. The CDR3 runs to 16 residues. Germline CDR1 MNHEY, CDR2 SVGAGI. With V trimmed by 1 base and J by 0 bases, 4 bases remained unmatched. This CDR3 is CASSYFGTASTDTQYF. The CDR3 nucleotides read TGTGCCAGCAGTTACTTTGGGACAGCTAGCACAGATACGCAGTATTTT.

The V and J genes are TRBV7-9 and TRBJ2-5, with 12 bases lining up with TRBD1. The V gene's germline CDR1 is SEHNR and CDR2 FQNEAQ (reference sequence). J lost 4 bases, V lost 5 bases, and 8 bases had no gene match. CDR3 length: 16 amino acids. The CDR3 sequence: CASSPSGTGGSETQYF. In nucleotides, the CDR3 is TGTGCCAGCAGCCCTTCCGGGACAGGGGGCTCAGAGACCCAGTACTTC.

This clone appeared a few times. This chain connects TRBV7-2 to TRBJ1-1; D is undetermined. Germline V gene lookup returns CDR1 SGHTA and CDR2 FQGNSA. The V end lost 5 bases, the J end lost 7 bases, and 8 bases lay between the germline ends. The CDR3 sequence is 11 residues long. The CDR3 sequence: CASSLRLEAFF. The CDR3, as DNA: TGTGCCAGCAGCCTGAGGCTTGAAGCTTTCTTT.

The chain couples TRBV7-6 to TRBJ2-5; D gene ambiguous. CDR1 SGHVS and CDR2 FNYEAQ come from the germline V gene. V was clipped by 5 bases and J by 5 bases, with 6 bases between them. The CDR3 extends over 11 amino acids. The CDR3 region has the DNA TGTGCCAGCAGCGCGAAGGAGACCCAGTACTTC. Protein sequence: CASSAKETQYF.